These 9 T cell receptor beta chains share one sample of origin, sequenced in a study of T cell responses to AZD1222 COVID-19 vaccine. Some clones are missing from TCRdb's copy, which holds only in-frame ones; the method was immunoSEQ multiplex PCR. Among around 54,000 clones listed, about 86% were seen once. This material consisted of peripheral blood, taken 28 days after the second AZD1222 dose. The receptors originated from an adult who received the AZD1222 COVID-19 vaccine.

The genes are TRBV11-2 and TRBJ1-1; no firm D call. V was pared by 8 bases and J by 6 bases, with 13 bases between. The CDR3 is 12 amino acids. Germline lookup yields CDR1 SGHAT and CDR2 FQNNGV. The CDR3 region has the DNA TGTGCCAGCGGCGTCCCAGACGCTGAAGCTTTCTTT. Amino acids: CASGVPDAEAFF. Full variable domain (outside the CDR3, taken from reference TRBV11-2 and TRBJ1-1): EAGVAQSPRYKIIEKRQSVAFWCNPISGHATLYWYQQILGQGPKLLIQFQNNGVVDDSQLPKDRFSAERLKGVDSTLKIQPAKLEDSAVYLCASGVPDAEAFFGQGTRLTVV.

DNA of the CDR3: TGTGCCAGCAGCTTGGGAGGTGGCGGGGCCAACGTCCTGACTTTC. Residues: CASSLGGGGANVLTF. V usage is TRBV5-4 and J usage is TRBJ2-6; D gene ambiguous. The V gene lost 0 bases and the J gene lost 4 bases, with 8 bases spanning the gap. The CDR3 has 15 residues. Germline V CDR1 and CDR2: SGHNT, YYREEE (reference sequence).

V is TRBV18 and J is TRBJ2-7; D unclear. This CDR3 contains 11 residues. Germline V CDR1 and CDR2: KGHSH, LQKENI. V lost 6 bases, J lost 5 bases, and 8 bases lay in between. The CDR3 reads CASSQINEQYF. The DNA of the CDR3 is TGTGCCAGCTCCCAAATTAACGAGCAGTACTTC.

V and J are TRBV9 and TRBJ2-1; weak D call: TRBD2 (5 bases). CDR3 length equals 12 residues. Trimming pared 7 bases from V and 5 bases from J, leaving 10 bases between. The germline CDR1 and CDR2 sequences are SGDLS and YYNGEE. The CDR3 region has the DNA TGTGCCAGCGGTGAGGAGGACAATGAGCAGTTCTTC. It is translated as CASGEEDNEQFF. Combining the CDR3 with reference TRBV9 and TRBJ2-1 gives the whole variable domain DSGVTQTPKHLITATGQRVTLRCSPRSGDLSVYWYQQSLDQGLQFLIQYYNGEERAKGNILERFSAQQFPDLHSELNLSSLELGDSALYFCASGEEDNEQFFGPGTRLTVL.

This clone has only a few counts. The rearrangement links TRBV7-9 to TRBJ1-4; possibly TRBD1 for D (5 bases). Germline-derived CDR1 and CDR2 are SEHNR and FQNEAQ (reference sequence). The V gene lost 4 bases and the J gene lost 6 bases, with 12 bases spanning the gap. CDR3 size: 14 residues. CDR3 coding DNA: TGTGCCAGCAGCTCTAGGACATTAGATGAAAAACTGTTTTTT. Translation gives CASSSRTLDEKLFF.

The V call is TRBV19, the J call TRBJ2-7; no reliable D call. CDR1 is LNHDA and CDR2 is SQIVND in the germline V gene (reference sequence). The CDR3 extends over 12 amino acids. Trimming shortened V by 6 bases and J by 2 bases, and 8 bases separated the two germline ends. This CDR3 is CASSPSTYEQYF. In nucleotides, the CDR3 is TGTGCCAGTAGCCCGTCCACCTACGAGCAGTACTTC.

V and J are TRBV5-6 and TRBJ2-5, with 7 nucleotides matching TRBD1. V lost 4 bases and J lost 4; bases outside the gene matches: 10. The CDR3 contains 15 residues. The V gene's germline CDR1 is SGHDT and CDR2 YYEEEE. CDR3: CASSPTGDRRETQYF. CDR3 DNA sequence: TGTGCCAGCAGCCCAACCGGGGACAGACGAGAGACCCAGTACTTC.

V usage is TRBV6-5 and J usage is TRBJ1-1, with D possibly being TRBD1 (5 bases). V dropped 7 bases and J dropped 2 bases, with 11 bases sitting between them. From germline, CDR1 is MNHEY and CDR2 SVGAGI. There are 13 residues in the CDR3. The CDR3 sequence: CASNSGLNTEAFF. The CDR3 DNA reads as TGTGCCAGCAATTCAGGGCTAAACACTGAAGCTTTCTTT.

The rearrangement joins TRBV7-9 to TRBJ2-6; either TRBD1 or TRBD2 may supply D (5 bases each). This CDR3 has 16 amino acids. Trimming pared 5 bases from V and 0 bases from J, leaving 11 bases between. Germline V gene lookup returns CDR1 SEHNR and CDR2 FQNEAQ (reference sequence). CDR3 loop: CASSQGAGSGANVLTF. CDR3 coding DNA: TGTGCCAGCAGCCAGGGAGCCGGCTCTGGGGCCAACGTCCTGACTTTC. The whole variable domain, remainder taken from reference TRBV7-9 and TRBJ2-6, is DTGVSQNPRHKITKRGQNVTFRCDPISEHNRLYWYRQTLGQGPEFLTYFQNEAQLEKSRLLSDRFSAERPKGSFSTLEIQRTEQGDSAMYLCASSQGAGSGANVLTFGAGSRLTVL.